This T cell receptor (beta chain) was sequenced in a study of T-cell reconstitution after alpha-beta-depleted transplantation in children. The CDR3 consists of 17 residues. V shed 4 bases, J shed 4 bases, and the junction held 14 bases outside the gene matches. From germline, CDR1 is SGHRS and CDR2 YFSETQ. This clonotype was picked up a small number of times. Its antigen remains unidentified. General study findings and limits: It was newly produced T cells that mostly accounted for T-cell counts and diversity one year after transplant. In patients about two months after transplant, alpha-beta T cells reportedly arose from several hundred expanded graft clones. Elevated TCRbeta diversity at day 60 was traced, in some patients, to surviving recipient T cells and thymic progenitors.

Unique molecular identifiers featured in how the TCRbeta library was prepared. TCRdb itself ran the PCR reads through MiXCR, one entry per CDR3 protein. The sample has 450,000 to 700,000 distinct CDR3 sequences; roughly 27% are singletons. V usage is TRBV5-1 and J usage is TRBJ2-3; TRBD2 matches 8 bases. The input for sequencing was PBMCs, taken before TCRalphabeta/CD19-depleted stem cell transplant. The source of this sequence is a boy in the first two years of life with Wiskott-Aldrich syndrome, due to receive a stem cell transplant. This chain's CDR3 is CASSTASLGRAADTQYF. CDR3 DNA: TGCGCCAGCAGCACCGCGTCACTCGGGAGGGCCGCAGATACGCAGTATTTT.